This record looks at one T cell receptor (beta chain) sequence and its context. The antigen is not known. Trimming removed 3 bases from V and 3 bases from J, with 14 bases in between. Germline V lookup: CDR1 MGHDK, CDR2 SYGVNS. CDR3 length: 16 amino acids. The source of the sample is a study of cytomegalovirus exposure and HLA in healthy donors. Overall study findings and caveats: Highest at DRB1 and lowest at HLA-C, TCR association rates differed among HLA loci in a later analysis. The only immune exposure information that was available was CMV serostatus.

A multiplex PCR was run with 60 Vbeta primers and 13 Jbeta primers. Here immunoSEQ multiplex PCR was the method, and the copy in TCRdb shows in-frame clones only, minus some. Its listing shows 55,000 to 65,000 clones. Sequenced input: PBMCs. This clonotype was sampled from a woman aged 18-35 years in good health and CMV-seronegative. The J gene is TRBJ2-2, the V gene TRBV25-1; no firm D call. DNA of the CDR3: TGTGCCAGCAGTGATCAATCGACTCCTCACACCGGGGAGCTGTTTTTT. This translates into CASSDQSTPHTGELFF.